A single sample gave rise to the 8 T cell receptor beta chains below, sequenced in a study of early T cells in non-severe SARS-CoV-2 infection. TCRdb reanalysed the 5' RACE reads using MiXCR and keeps one entry per CDR3 protein. Of 65,000 to 85,000 distinct CDR3 sequences detected, 15% to 19% appear once; the ten largest clones hold 9.5% to 15%. The sequencing input was whole blood. All receptors derive from an adult who was a healthcare worker with PCR-confirmed SARS-CoV-2 infection or an uninfected control (not recorded which).

The rearrangement joins TRBV2 to TRBJ1-4; D gene ambiguous. Germline assignment: CDR1 SNHLY and CDR2 FYNNEI. This CDR3 has 14 residues. Trimming stripped 7 bases from V and 2 bases from J, with 11 bases between. CDR3 nucleotide sequence: TGTGCCAGCACCCTGTGGGGTACTAATGAAAAACTGTTTTTT. Encoded protein: CASTLWGTNEKLFF. The whole variable domain, filled in from reference TRBV2 and TRBJ1-4, reads EPEVTQTPSHQVTQMGQEVILRCVPISNHLYFYWYRQILGQKVEFLVSFYNNEISEKSEIFDDQFSVERPDGSNFTLKIRSTKLEDSAMYFCASTLWGTNEKLFFGSGTQLSVL.

J is TRBJ1-6 and V is TRBV6-2 or TRBV6-3; D is perhaps TRBD1 (6 bases). V was trimmed by 6 bases and J by 7 bases, leaving 13 bases between them. The germline gives CDR1 MNHEY, CDR2 SVGEGT. The CDR3 extends over 14 amino acids. The CDR3 bases are TGTGCCAGCAGGGAAGGGGGGAGCAATTCACCCCTCCACTTT. It translates to CASREGGSNSPLHF.

This clonotype was detected a few times. The chain couples TRBV28 to TRBJ2-7, with unresolved D. The length of the CDR3 is 14 residues. Per germline, CDR1 MDHEN and CDR2 SYDVKM. Between the trimmed V and J ends, which lost 8 bases and 2 bases, there was a span of 16 bases. The CDR3 bases are TGTGCCAGCGTGAGACTCGCAGGTCCCTACGAGCAGTACTTC. It encodes CASVRLAGPYEQYF.

The chain combines TRBV7-2 with TRBJ2-1; 12 nucleotides agree with TRBD2. The CDR3 is made up of 14 amino acids. CDR1 SGHTA and CDR2 FQGNSA come from the germline V gene. V was pared by 4 bases and J by 13 bases, with 8 bases of the junction left unmatched. In nucleotides, the CDR3 is TGTGCCAGCAGCTCGCGGACTAGCGGGACTCCACAGTTCTTC. This translates into CASSSRTSGTPQFF.

This clonotype appeared many times. The chain joins TRBV6-5 to TRBJ1-1, with 9 nucleotides matching TRBD1. The CDR3 spans 16 residues. Per the germline V gene, CDR1 is MNHEY and CDR2 is SVGAGI. V was clipped by 6 bases and J by 4 bases; unmatched bases: 12. The CDR3 region is CASSLGVRQGGTEAFF. The CDR3 DNA follows: TGTGCCAGCAGCCTAGGGGTACGACAGGGGGGCACTGAAGCTTTCTTT.

Here the CDR3 reads CASSPRQPPYGYTF. CDR3 nucleotides: TGTGCCAGCAGCCCCAGACAGCCCCCCTATGGCTACACCTTC. V usage is TRBV7-2 and J usage is TRBJ1-2, with D tentatively TRBD1 (5 bases). V lost 5 bases and J lost 4, with 14 bases in between. CDR3 length equals 14 residues. Germline loops: CDR1 SGHTA, CDR2 FQGNSA.

The V gene is TRBV7-2, the J gene TRBJ2-3, with 9 positions matching TRBD2. Germline V gene sequence: CDR1 SGHTA, CDR2 FQGNSA. This CDR3 is built from 16 residues. Trimming cost V 5 bases and J 2 bases; bases outside gene matches: 8. CDR3 sequence (DNA): TGTGCCAGCAGCCTGACTAGCGGCCATTCCACAGATACGCAGTATTTT. This sequence encodes CASSLTSGHSTDTQYF. The whole variable domain, remainder taken from reference TRBV7-2 and TRBJ2-3, is GAGVSQSPSNKVTEKGKDVELRCDPISGHTALYWYRQSLGQGLEFLIYFQGNSAPDKSGLPSDRFSAERTGGSVSTLTIQRTQQEDSAVYLCASSLTSGHSTDTQYFGPGTRLTVL.

The CDR3 loop is CSASEQYF. In nucleotides, the CDR3 is TGCAGTGCTAGTGAGCAGTACTTC. The gene calls are TRBV20-1 and TRBJ2-7; D remains ambiguous. This CDR3 has 8 residues. The V end was cut by 3 bases, the J end by 7 bases, with 1 base between. CDR1 and CDR2 from the germline V gene are DFQATT and SNEGSKA (reference sequence).